The clone carrying this T cell receptor (beta chain) was seen a few times. This entry comes from a study of OX40 agonist ivuxolimab in advanced cancers. V gave up 7 bases and J gave up 0 bases, with 20 bases separating them. Germline V gives CDR1 LGHNA, CDR2 YSLEER. The CDR3 extends over 17 amino acids. Produced via immunoSEQ multiplex PCR; TCRdb's table is partial and in-frame only. The data contain about 41,000 clones, around 87% of them singletons. The chain uses TRBV4-3 and TRBJ2-3; D unclear. The receptor was isolated from an adult with an advanced solid tumor such as melanoma, head and neck, liver or kidney cancer. Sequenced here: CD4+ or CD8+ T cells sorted from blood, sampled in a trial of the OX40 agonist ivuxolimab. The chain's CDR3 is CASMKAITGASTDTQYF. The CDR3 DNA is TGCGCCAGCATGAAAGCAATAACTGGTGCTAGCACAGATACGCAGTATTTT.